These T cell receptor beta chains were read from a single sample in a study of blood T cell repertoires in COVID-19. This table comes from immunoSEQ multiplex PCR, and its TCRdb copy is limited to in-frame clones, with some not included. Of 130,000 to 150,000 clones detected, about 90% appear once; the ten largest clones hold 1.7%. Sequenced sample: peripheral blood. The receptors here all came from a woman in her forties or fifties with acute or convalescent COVID-19. Each CDR3 is given with its conserved first and last residue. Each record gives: D gene, V gene, clone size, J gene, CDR3 protein, CDR3 DNA. D genes are given only for firm matches. A clone size is listed for some rows: how often the clone was seen (once, few, many), or a class if it is expanded.

D gene: TRBD1
V gene: TRBV3-1/TRBV3-2
clone size: NA
J gene: TRBJ1-2
CDR3 protein: CASSQEGQGAVSYGYTF
CDR3 DNA: TGTGCCAGCAGCCAAGAGGGACAGGGGGCGGTAAGCTATGGCTACACCTTC

D gene: NA
V gene: TRBV6-5
clone size: NA
J gene: TRBJ2-1
CDR3 protein: CATQIDRNLNEQFF
CDR3 DNA: TGTGCCACCCAGATAGACAGAAATCTAAATGAGCAGTTCTTC

D gene: NA
V gene: TRBV4-1
clone size: once
J gene: TRBJ1-4
CDR3 protein: CASSLQGATNEKLFF
CDR3 DNA: TGCGCCAGCAGCCTACAGGGTGCAACTAATGAAAAACTGTTTTTT

D gene: TRBD2
V gene: TRBV29-1
clone size: NA
J gene: TRBJ2-1
CDR3 protein: CSVCLAGGPCEQFF
CDR3 DNA: TGCAGCGTTTGCCTAGCGGGAGGGCCGTGTGAGCAGTTCTTC

D gene: TRBD1
V gene: TRBV7-9
clone size: NA
J gene: TRBJ2-2
CDR3 protein: CASSVQGGNTGELFF
CDR3 DNA: TGTGCCAGCAGCGTACAGGGGGGGAACACCGGGGAGCTGTTTTTT

D gene: NA
V gene: TRBV29-1
clone size: few
J gene: TRBJ1-2
CDR3 protein: CSVERGYGYTF
CDR3 DNA: TGCAGCGTTGAAAGAGGGTATGGCTACACCTTC

D gene: NA
V gene: TRBV12-3/TRBV12-4
clone size: NA
J gene: TRBJ2-3
CDR3 protein: CASSLDRHTQYF
CDR3 DNA: TGTGCCAGCAGTTTAGACAGGCATACGCAGTATTTT

D gene: NA
V gene: TRBV7-9
clone size: NA
J gene: TRBJ1-1
CDR3 protein: CASSLSLPLEAFF
CDR3 DNA: TGTGCCAGCAGCTTATCGCTACCTCTTGAAGCTTTCTTT

D gene: TRBD2
V gene: TRBV2
clone size: few
J gene: TRBJ2-7
CDR3 protein: CASTPLAGYYEQYF
CDR3 DNA: TGTGCCAGCACCCCCCTAGCGGGGTACTACGAGCAGTACTTC

D gene: TRBD1
V gene: TRBV4-1
clone size: once
J gene: TRBJ1-5
CDR3 protein: CASSRAPWTGEPQHF
CDR3 DNA: TGCGCCAGCAGCCGCGCCCCTTGGACAGGAGAGCCCCAGCATTTT

D gene: NA
V gene: TRBV9
clone size: NA
J gene: TRBJ1-1
CDR3 protein: CASSPDTLNTEAFF
CDR3 DNA: TGTGCCAGCAGCCCCGACACGTTGAACACTGAAGCTTTCTTT

D gene: NA
V gene: TRBV3-1/TRBV3-2
clone size: NA
J gene: TRBJ1-5
CDR3 protein: CASSLRGGNQPQHF
CDR3 DNA: TGTGCCAGCAGCCTCAGAGGTGGCAATCAGCCCCAGCATTTT

D gene: TRBD2
V gene: TRBV9
clone size: NA
J gene: TRBJ2-7
CDR3 protein: CASSATGLAGYEQYF
CDR3 DNA: TGTGCCAGCAGCGCTACCGGACTAGCGGGTTACGAGCAGTACTTC

D gene: NA
V gene: TRBV5-8
clone size: NA
J gene: TRBJ1-2
CDR3 protein: CASSLAGGPRYGYTF
CDR3 DNA: TGTGCCAGCAGCTTGGCCGGCGGCCCTAGATATGGCTACACCTTC

D gene: NA
V gene: TRBV28
clone size: NA
J gene: TRBJ1-5
CDR3 protein: CASTIPGGYGSNQPQHF
CDR3 DNA: TGTGCCAGCACCATTCCCGGGGGTTACGGTAGCAATCAGCCCCAGCATTTT

D gene: TRBD1
V gene: TRBV4-2
clone size: NA
J gene: TRBJ1-3
CDR3 protein: CASSQEGQGNTIYF
CDR3 DNA: TGTGCCAGCAGCCAAGAGGGACAGGGAAACACCATATATTTT

D gene: TRBD1
V gene: TRBV4-2
clone size: NA
J gene: TRBJ1-2
CDR3 protein: CASSQDSGTAYGYTF
CDR3 DNA: TGTGCCAGCAGCCAAGATAGTGGGACAGCTTATGGCTACACCTTC

D gene: TRBD1
V gene: TRBV30
clone size: NA
J gene: TRBJ2-1
CDR3 protein: CAWSVQGNEQFF
CDR3 DNA: TGTGCCTGGAGTGTACAGGGGAATGAGCAGTTCTTC

D gene: NA
V gene: TRBV11-2
clone size: NA
J gene: TRBJ2-3
CDR3 protein: CASSLDEGGGTDTQYF
CDR3 DNA: TGTGCCAGCAGCTTAGATGAAGGGGGAGGCACAGATACGCAGTATTTT

D gene: NA
V gene: TRBV5-1
clone size: NA
J gene: TRBJ1-1
CDR3 protein: CASSLYGQIMNTEAFF
CDR3 DNA: TGCGCCAGCAGCTTGTATGGGCAGATCATGAACACTGAAGCTTTCTTT

D gene: NA
V gene: TRBV5-4
clone size: NA
J gene: TRBJ1-2
CDR3 protein: CASSLAGRNYGYTF
CDR3 DNA: TGTGCCAGCAGCTTGGCAGGGAGGAACTATGGCTACACCTTC

D gene: TRBD2
V gene: TRBV9
clone size: NA
J gene: TRBJ2-1
CDR3 protein: CASSVELAGGSVSSYNEQFF
CDR3 DNA: TGTGCCAGCAGCGTAGAGCTAGCGGGGGGTTCTGTAAGCTCCTACAATGAGCAGTTCTTC

D gene: NA
V gene: TRBV28
clone size: few
J gene: TRBJ2-7
CDR3 protein: CASRTPSGAEQYF
CDR3 DNA: TGTGCCAGCAGGACTCCGTCGGGAGCCGAGCAGTACTTC

D gene: NA
V gene: TRBV12-5
clone size: NA
J gene: TRBJ2-5
CDR3 protein: CASGLGQVGAQETQYF
CDR3 DNA: TGTGCTAGTGGTTTGGGACAGGTGGGGGCTCAAGAGACCCAGTACTTC

D gene: NA
V gene: TRBV15
clone size: once
J gene: TRBJ2-3
CDR3 protein: CATSRRQGTDTQYF
CDR3 DNA: TGTGCCACCAGCAGGAGACAGGGCACAGATACGCAGTATTTT

D gene: NA
V gene: TRBV11-2
clone size: NA
J gene: TRBJ1-1
CDR3 protein: CASSTGLASTEAFF
CDR3 DNA: TGTGCCAGCAGCACGGGCCTAGCGAGCACTGAAGCTTTCTTT

D gene: NA
V gene: TRBV5-4
clone size: NA
J gene: TRBJ2-6
CDR3 protein: CASSLDSSPGANVLTF
CDR3 DNA: TGTGCCAGCAGCTTGGACTCCTCCCCTGGGGCCAACGTCCTGACTTTC

D gene: TRBD1
V gene: TRBV7-9
clone size: NA
J gene: TRBJ1-2
CDR3 protein: CASSHRQGLHYGYTF
CDR3 DNA: TGTGCCAGCAGCCACAGACAGGGGTTGCACTATGGCTACACCTTC

D gene: TRBD1
V gene: TRBV10-3
clone size: NA
J gene: TRBJ1-1
CDR3 protein: CAISEPGQGAKAFF
CDR3 DNA: TGTGCCATCAGTGAGCCTGGACAGGGGGCGAAGGCTTTCTTT

D gene: TRBD1
V gene: TRBV25-1
clone size: NA
J gene: TRBJ1-5
CDR3 protein: CASSQTGTNQPQHF
CDR3 DNA: TGTGCCAGCTCCCAGACAGGGACTAATCAGCCCCAGCATTTT

D gene: TRBD1
V gene: TRBV10-3
clone size: NA
J gene: TRBJ1-3
CDR3 protein: CAISDRGLEGNTIYF
CDR3 DNA: TGTGCCATCAGTGACAGGGGGCTCGAAGGAAACACCATATATTTT

D gene: TRBD2
V gene: TRBV5-1
clone size: NA
J gene: TRBJ2-5
CDR3 protein: CASSPGGTSGSLETQYF
CDR3 DNA: TGCGCCAGCAGCCCGGGGGGGACTAGCGGGAGTTTGGAGACCCAGTACTTC

D gene: TRBD2
V gene: TRBV27
clone size: NA
J gene: TRBJ2-3
CDR3 protein: CASSPRTSPVYGTDTQYF
CDR3 DNA: TGTGCCAGCAGTCCCAGGACTAGCCCGGTTTATGGCACAGATACGCAGTATTTT

D gene: TRBD1
V gene: TRBV3-1/TRBV3-2
clone size: NA
J gene: TRBJ2-1
CDR3 protein: CASSQDLGGPYNEQFF
CDR3 DNA: TGTGCCAGCAGCCAAGATCTAGGGGGCCCCTACAATGAGCAGTTCTTC

D gene: NA
V gene: TRBV7-3
clone size: NA
J gene: TRBJ2-2
CDR3 protein: CASSPRLGNTGELFF
CDR3 DNA: TGTGCCAGCAGCCCTCGGCTAGGGAACACCGGGGAGCTGTTTTTT

D gene: NA
V gene: TRBV4-2
clone size: NA
J gene: TRBJ2-1
CDR3 protein: CASSHVTRGSYNEQFF
CDR3 DNA: TGTGCCAGCAGCCACGTCACTAGAGGCTCCTACAATGAGCAGTTCTTC

D gene: TRBD2
V gene: TRBV5-1
clone size: NA
J gene: TRBJ2-1
CDR3 protein: CASSFSTSGVTYNEQFF
CDR3 DNA: TGCGCCAGCAGCTTCTCGACTAGCGGGGTTACCTACAATGAGCAGTTCTTC

D gene: NA
V gene: TRBV5-6
clone size: few
J gene: TRBJ1-1
CDR3 protein: CASSLTGRLNTEAFF
CDR3 DNA: TGTGCCAGCAGCCTGACAGGCCGGTTGAACACTGAAGCTTTCTTT

D gene: NA
V gene: TRBV2
clone size: NA
J gene: TRBJ2-1
CDR3 protein: CASRGSINEQFF
CDR3 DNA: TGTGCCAGCCGGGGGAGCATCAATGAGCAGTTCTTC

D gene: TRBD1
V gene: TRBV5-1
clone size: NA
J gene: TRBJ2-7
CDR3 protein: CASSLQGGYEQYF
CDR3 DNA: TGCGCCAGCAGCTTACAGGGGGGCTACGAGCAGTACTTC

D gene: TRBD1
V gene: TRBV5-5
clone size: NA
J gene: TRBJ1-1
CDR3 protein: CASSPDRANTEAFF
CDR3 DNA: TGTGCCAGCAGTCCGGACAGGGCTAACACTGAAGCTTTCTTT

D gene: TRBD2
V gene: TRBV3-1/TRBV3-2
clone size: NA
J gene: TRBJ2-2
CDR3 protein: CASSPTHAGGGGELFF
CDR3 DNA: TGTGCCAGCAGCCCCACCCATGCGGGAGGAGGGGGGGAGCTGTTTTTT

D gene: NA
V gene: TRBV7-9
clone size: NA
J gene: TRBJ2-1
CDR3 protein: CASSLAGSNEQFF
CDR3 DNA: TGTGCCAGCAGCTTAGCGGGCAGCAATGAGCAGTTCTTC

D gene: NA
V gene: TRBV7-3
clone size: NA
J gene: TRBJ2-1
CDR3 protein: CASSPRVGEQFF
CDR3 DNA: TGTGCCAGCAGCCCCCGGGTTGGGGAGCAGTTCTTC

D gene: TRBD1
V gene: TRBV27
clone size: NA
J gene: TRBJ2-5
CDR3 protein: CASRRDRAIQETQYF
CDR3 DNA: TGTGCCAGCAGAAGGGACAGGGCCATCCAAGAGACCCAGTACTTC

D gene: NA
V gene: TRBV7-2
clone size: NA
J gene: TRBJ2-7
CDR3 protein: CASSLGGGIGSEQYF
CDR3 DNA: TGTGCCAGCAGCTTAGGAGGAGGGATTGGCAGCGAGCAGTACTTC

D gene: TRBD1
V gene: TRBV27
clone size: once
J gene: TRBJ2-7
CDR3 protein: CASSPTVTGKHEQYF
CDR3 DNA: TGTGCCAGCAGTCCCACTGTGACAGGGAAGCACGAGCAGTACTTC

D gene: TRBD1
V gene: TRBV27
clone size: few
J gene: TRBJ1-1
CDR3 protein: CASSPYPDRVTEAFF
CDR3 DNA: TGTGCCAGCAGTCCCTACCCGGACAGGGTCACTGAAGCTTTCTTT

D gene: NA
V gene: TRBV12-5
clone size: once
J gene: TRBJ1-5
CDR3 protein: CASGLSLGGAGQPQHF
CDR3 DNA: TGTGCTAGTGGTTTATCCCTAGGGGGGGCGGGTCAGCCCCAGCATTTT

D gene: NA
V gene: TRBV19
clone size: once
J gene: TRBJ1-4
CDR3 protein: CAVRTSPTNEKLFF
CDR3 DNA: TGTGCCGTCAGAACGTCACCAACTAATGAAAAACTGTTTTTT

D gene: NA
V gene: TRBV15
clone size: NA
J gene: TRBJ1-6
CDR3 protein: CATSRGQGFYNSPLHF
CDR3 DNA: TGTGCCACCAGCAGAGGTCAGGGATTCTATAATTCACCCCTCCACTTT

D gene: NA
V gene: TRBV7-8
clone size: NA
J gene: TRBJ2-1
CDR3 protein: CASSLGPGGNEQFF
CDR3 DNA: TGTGCCAGCAGCTTAGGACCAGGGGGGAATGAGCAGTTCTTC

D gene: NA
V gene: TRBV7-3
clone size: NA
J gene: TRBJ2-2
CDR3 protein: CASSLRGASTGELFF
CDR3 DNA: TGTGCCAGCAGCTTACGGGGGGCGAGCACCGGGGAGCTGTTTTTT

D gene: TRBD2
V gene: TRBV6-2/TRBV6-3
clone size: NA
J gene: TRBJ2-5
CDR3 protein: CASSYRRGGLGETQYF
CDR3 DNA: TGTGCCAGCAGTTACCGGCGGGGGGGCCTCGGAGAGACCCAGTACTTC